This record concerns one T cell receptor (beta chain) sequence. No antigen is known for it. A much bigger clone sits one base away, suggesting this may be a read error. The data are from a study of T cells after yellow fever vaccination. CDR3 length equals 15 residues. The V gene's germline CDR1 is SGHVS and CDR2 FQNEAQ. Notes on the study in general: In post-booster samples, most primary-vaccination clones reappeared (96% CD4, approximately 91% CD8).

A process of 5'RACE template switching, which added a universal primer site and UMIs, was used to make TCR cDNA. MiXCR was run by TCRdb on the 5' RACE reads, yielding one entry per CDR3 protein. The table has over 110,000 distinct CDR3 sequences, more than 6% seen once. The sequence derives from a man aged 25 to 45 who received the YFV17D yellow fever vaccine. Sample: CD4+ T cells sorted from PBMCs, taken 5 days after the yellow fever booster vaccination. V usage is TRBV7-8 and J usage is TRBJ2-1; 11 bases map to TRBD1. Here the CDR3 reads CAGSWRDRGNNEQFF. The CDR3 DNA reads TGTGCCGGCAGCTGGAGGGACAGGGGGAACAATGAGCAGTTCTTC.